The next 21 T cell receptor beta chains were all read from a single sample in a study of T cells in Graves' hyperthyroidism and ophthalmopathy. Amplification targeted TCR beta CDR3 regions from RNA transcripts. An initial round of RT-PCR targeting the TCR CDR3 relied on the HTBI primer set. TCRdb itself ran the multiplex PCR reads through MiXCR, one entry per CDR3 protein. Found here are about 570,000 distinct CDR3 sequences, under 60% of them singletons; the top ten hold 19%. The specimen was peripheral blood or thyroid tissue (not recorded which). Receptor source: an adult woman with Graves' disease, either hyperthyroidism or ophthalmopathy (not recorded which).

The sample holds a few counts of this clonotype. The chain uses TRBV5-1 and TRBJ2-6; D is uncertain. This CDR3 is built from 14 residues. Trimming cost V 0 bases and J 12 bases, with 13 bases left between them. CDR1 and CDR2 from the germline V gene are SGHRS and YFSETQ. CDR3 nucleotides: TGCGCCAGCAGCTTGGGGTCCGTCCCCAGCGTCCTGACTTTC. It codes for CASSLGSVPSVLTF.

Many counts were recorded for this clonotype. V usage is TRBV13 and J usage is TRBJ1-5; D perhaps matches TRBD1 (5 bases). CDR1 PRHDT and CDR2 FYEKMQ come from the germline V gene (reference sequence). This CDR3 spans 13 amino acids. The germline V and J ends were trimmed by 3 bases and 3 bases, with 6 bases remaining between them. The CDR3 region has the DNA TGTGCCAGCAGCTTGGGGGACAATCAGCCCCAGCATTTT. This codes for CASSLGDNQPQHF.

The J gene is TRBJ1-5, the V gene TRBV24-1; D call uncertain. Trimming pared 6 bases from V and 0 bases from J, leaving 8 bases between. The CDR3 is 14 amino acids. Germline values: CDR1 KGHDR, CDR2 SFDVKD. The DNA of the CDR3 is TGTGCCACCAGTACCGACGGTAGCAATCAGCCCCAGCATTTT. Its translation: CATSTDGSNQPQHF.

This clonotype was seen at least ten times. The chain joins TRBV7-6 to TRBJ1-2, with 7 bases lining up with TRBD1. The length of the CDR3 is 15 residues. After removal of 1 base from V and 3 bases from J, the junction contained 5 bases not matched to a gene. CDR1 SGHVS and CDR2 FNYEAQ come from the germline V gene. CDR3 sequence reads: CASSLGTGGHYGYTF. DNA of the CDR3: TGTGCCAGCAGCTTAGGGACAGGAGGACACTATGGCTACACCTTC.

This rearrangement joins TRBV10-3 to TRBJ2-6, with TRBD1 as a possible D gene (6 bases). Germline-derived CDR1 and CDR2 are ENHRY and SYGVKD. This CDR3 contains 10 residues. The chain's CDR3 is CASMDSVLTF. CDR3 DNA: TGTGCTTCAATGGACAGCGTCCTGACTTTC.

The V and J genes are TRBV7-8 and TRBJ2-7; the D gene could be TRBD1 or TRBD2 (5 bases each). The V end was cut by 6 bases, the J end by 5 bases, with 14 bases between. The CDR3 covers 13 residues. CDR1 SGHVS and CDR2 FQNEAQ come from the germline V gene. The CDR3 protein is CASRRRELNEQYF. CDR3 bases: TGTGCCAGCAGGCGCAGGGAGCTGAACGAGCAGTACTTC.

This clonotype was observed many times. The CDR3 is CASSVPGVYEQYF. The CDR3 region has the DNA TGCGCCAGCAGTGTCCCGGGAGTCTACGAGCAGTACTTC. The chain carries TRBV10-2 and TRBJ2-7; a weak D match, TRBD2 (6 bases). Germline V gives CDR1 WSHSY, CDR2 SAAADI. This CDR3 has 13 amino acids. V lost 4 bases, J lost 3 bases, and 10 bases lay in between.

This clonotype was counted many times. The CDR3 loop reads CASSNTIRTSSVLEQYF. For the CDR3, the DNA is TGCGCCAGCAGTAACACCATAAGGACTAGTTCCGTTCTCGAGCAGTACTTC. The V call is TRBV4-1, the J call TRBJ2-7; 7 bases line up with TRBD2. The germline gives CDR1 MGHRA, CDR2 YSYEKL. The J segment lost 6 bases and the V segment lost 6 bases, leaving 20 bases of the junction unmatched. The CDR3 loop spans 17 amino acids.

This chain connects TRBV7-9 to TRBJ2-7; TRBD1 might be the D (5 bases). Germline assignment: CDR1 SEHNR and CDR2 FQNEAQ (reference sequence). Trimming took 6 bases from V and 7 from J, leaving 16 bases between them. CDR3 size: 13 residues. The CDR3 sequence is CASSPDSPREQYF. The CDR3 nucleotides read TGTGCCAGCAGTCCTGACAGCCCTAGAGAGCAGTACTTC.

V gene TRBV6-5 combines with J gene TRBJ2-5, with D perhaps matching TRBD1 (6 bases). CDR3 length equals 16 residues. Trimming removed 4 bases from V and 3 bases from J, with 18 bases in between. Germline CDR1 is MNHEY and CDR2 is SVGAGI. CDR3 DNA sequence: TGTGCCAGCAGTTCACCGACAGGAGAGAGAGAAGAGACCCAGTACTTC. Its translation: CASSSPTGEREETQYF.

This clonotype showed up just a few times. The chain is built from TRBV2 and TRBJ2-6; D gene uncertain. The CDR3 sequence is 14 residues long. Trimming removed 7 bases at V and 0 bases at J, with 7 bases between. Looked up from germline, CDR1 is SNHLY and CDR2 is FYNNEI. The CDR3 is CASKENSGANVLTF. CDR3 coding DNA: TGTGCCAGCAAGGAAAACTCTGGGGCCAACGTCCTGACTTTC.

Many counts were recorded for this clonotype. The chain is built from TRBV7-3 and TRBJ1-4; TRBD1 might be the D (5 bases). The V gene lost 5 bases and the J gene lost 5 bases, with 15 bases spanning the gap. Germline CDR1 and CDR2: SGHTA and FQGTGA. The CDR3 sequence is 15 residues long. CDR3 amino acids: CASSAGPGANEKLFF. CDR3 DNA sequence: TGTGCCAGCAGCGCGGGACCTGGAGCGAATGAAAAACTGTTTTTT.

This clonotype was counted at least ten times. The rearrangement joins TRBV7-2 to TRBJ2-2, with 8 bases aligning to TRBD2. Trimming cost V 6 bases and J 7 bases; bases outside gene matches: 10. Germline assignment: CDR1 SGHTA and CDR2 FQGNSA. The CDR3 loop spans 15 amino acids. CDR3 nucleotides: TGTGCCAGCAGGAGGACTAGCCCGTGGGGCGGGGAGCTGTTTTTT. Amino acids: CASRRTSPWGGELFF.

This clonotype was seen a handful of times. This chain links TRBV29-1 with TRBJ1-1; 7 bases are shared with TRBD1. CDR3 length: 12 residues. Germline loops: CDR1 SQVTM, CDR2 ANQGSEA. V shed 3 bases, J shed 8 bases, and the junction held 6 bases outside the gene matches. The CDR3 protein is CSVEEDRQEAFF. The CDR3, as DNA: TGCAGCGTTGAGGAGGACAGGCAAGAAGCTTTCTTT.

This clonotype was detected only once. The chain uses TRBV10-2 and TRBJ1-4; TRBD1 matches 7 bases. The CDR3 has 14 amino acids. V was pared by 5 bases and J by 7 bases, with 7 bases of the junction left unmatched. Germline CDR1 reads WSHSY; CDR2 reads SAAADI. The DNA for the CDR3 is TGCGCCAGCAGTTCTACAGGGGAAACTGAAAAACTGTTTTTT. Translation gives CASSSTGETEKLFF.

The V and J genes are TRBV7-3 and TRBJ2-7, with D hard to call. CDR1 SGHTA and CDR2 FQGTGA come from the germline V gene. The CDR3 is made up of 10 amino acids. The V gene lost 5 bases and the J gene lost 9 bases, with 8 bases spanning the gap. CDR3 nucleotides: TGTGCCAGCAGCGATCCCTGGCAGTACTTC. Translated: CASSDPWQYF.

About this clonotype itself: This may be a read error: a much more frequent sequence differs by one nucleotide. The chain couples TRBV19 to TRBJ1-2, with 7 bases fitting TRBD1. This CDR3 comprises 13 residues. J lost 3 bases, V lost 3 bases, and 1 base had no gene match. Looked up from germline, CDR1 is LNHDA and CDR2 is SQIVND (reference sequence). CDR3 in DNA: TGTGCCAGTAGTATCGGACAGGACTATGGCTACACCTTC. Translation: CASSIGQDYGYTF.

The chain links TRBV24-1 to TRBJ2-7; D possibly uses TRBD1 or TRBD2 (5 bases each). V lost 10 bases and J 0 bases, leaving 12 bases between the germline ends. Germline V gives CDR1 KGHDR, CDR2 SFDVKD. CDR3 size: 13 residues. CDR3: CATRMGTSYEQYF. The CDR3 DNA follows: TGTGCCACGCGGATGGGGACCTCCTACGAGCAGTACTTC.

The chain uses TRBV5-1 and TRBJ2-7; D not certain. The germline V and J ends were trimmed by 1 base and 7 bases, with 12 bases remaining between them. The V gene's germline CDR1 is SGHRS and CDR2 YFSETQ. This CDR3 comprises 13 residues. This CDR3 reads CASSLLSYNEQYF. DNA for the CDR3: TGCGCCAGCAGCTTGCTGTCCTACAATGAGCAGTACTTC.

There are a few counts of this clonotype. A read error is possible here, since a much larger clone lies one base away. The V and J genes are TRBV19 and TRBJ1-5; tentatively, D is TRBD1 (6 bases). The V gene's germline CDR1 is LNHDA and CDR2 SQIVND (reference sequence). The CDR3 totals 14 residues. This chain's CDR3 is CVRGGRGRNQPQHF. The CDR3, as DNA: TGTGTCAGAGGGGGGCGGGGGCGCAATCAGCCCCAGCATTTT. The full variable domain, its missing parts supplied by reference TRBV19 and TRBJ1-5, is DGGITQSPKYLFRKEGQNVTLSCEQNLNHDAMYWYRQDPGQGLRLIYYSQIVNDFQKGDIAEGYSVSREKKESFPLTVTSAQKNPTAFYLCVRGGRGRNQPQHFGDGTRLSIL.

This clonotype occurred many times. At one boundary the junction diverges from the germline segment, which might be a read error. The V and J genes are TRBV15 and TRBJ2-7, with 7 bases identical to TRBD1. This CDR3 has 14 amino acids. Germline lookup yields CDR1 LNHNV and CDR2 YYDKDF (reference sequence). The CDR3 bases are TGTGCCACCAGCAGAGGACAGGGCTCCCACGAGCAGTACTTC. It is translated as CATSRGQGSHEQYF.